This TCR beta chain derives from a study of identical twins (dated by TCRdb to the mid-2010s). As for the study more broadly: The study deep-sequenced TCR alpha and beta repertoires from monozygotic twins, unrelated adults of various ages and cord blood to test whether fetal clonotypes persist. To rule out contamination, the twin experiments were replicated at different times with different library preparation protocols.

For this clonotype: Its recognized antigen is unknown. No per-base quality is available; no much larger clone lies one base away.

Paper-wide results and their limitations: The excess sharing between twins in beta out-of-frame sequences was weaker because fewer shared sequences reduced the signal-to-noise ratio. Fewer insertions were carried by abundant cord blood beta clonotypes, a similar but weaker trend appeared in young adult naive repertoires, and no such trend appeared in memory repertoires. Compared with coincidental sharing between unrelated individuals, out-of-frame TCR alpha sequences shared between twins had an excess of sequences with low generation probability. Recombination models systematically underestimated out-of-frame TCR alpha sharing in monozygotic twins but agreed with sharing between unrelated individuals. Because the same donors could not be followed over many years, the conclusions relied on cross-sectional statistical analysis. Zero-insertion analyses could be partly confounded by invariant T cells such as MAIT and iNKT, although diverse VJ usage argued against such confounding for most clonotypes.

Library creation used 5' RACE. This sample was sequenced with an Illumina HiSeq 2000. A universal primer binding site was added through template switching, and the final cDNA carried a unique molecular identifier so that TCR cDNA molecules could be counted accurately. First-strand cDNA for TCR alpha and beta chains was synthesized from specific primers in the conserved constant-segment region. Each cDNA library was double barcoded, with a SMART-Mk sample barcode plus Illumina barcodes, to control for contamination. TruSeq adapter sequences, together with Illumina sample barcodes, were added in two successive PCR steps. TCR alpha and beta cDNA libraries were sequenced on the Illumina HiSeq platform with custom primers. On the study's bioinformatics: Unique molecular identifiers were extracted from raw reads with MiGEC, and CDR3 positions were determined with MiXCR. For each individual, recombination models were inferred using an EM algorithm with the repgenHMM and IGoR tools. Shared clonotypes were analyzed with the tcR package in R, and sharing was normalized by the product of cloneset sizes. Out-of-frame nonproductive sequences were analyzed to study raw recombination free of thymic and clonal selection effects. In-frame beta chains were kept once TCRdb had trimmed the public reads at Q25 with fastp and called clones with MiXCR. Rows merge per CDR3 protein into single entries with the most common DNA and genes. The V and J calls and clone size come from TCRdb's table, not from the authors' own analysis. Present in this sample are roughly 200,000 distinct CDR3 sequences, 7.5% of which were seen just once. The ten top clones hold roughly 2% of the sample.

Based on the germline V gene, the CDR1 and CDR2 sequences are SNHLY and FYNNEI. Inclusive of the bounding cysteine and phenylalanine, the CDR3 is 13 residues long. The CDR3 DNA has 39 bases and is translated from base 1. V and J lose 10 bases and 2 bases, and a span of 14 bases separates them. All donors were healthy Caucasians. Three pairs of female monozygotic twins, all aged roughly 18 to 29 years, were included in the twin cohort. Miltenyi CD45RO+ enrichment and human naive T-cell isolation kits were used to isolate memory (CD45RO+) and naive T cells from PBMC. The sample was also reused in another study, on yellow fever vaccine responses in identical twins. As the second publication notes: The authors reported that the T cell response to vaccination in identical twins appeared partly convergent and partly personalized. The study precisely tracked vaccine-responding T cell clones in identical twins.

In this chain, TRBV2 is recombined with TRBJ2-5; TRBD1 is a weak D gene call, 7 bases matching. The sequencing input was memory (CD45RO+) T cells sorted from blood. The cell subset or site tag for this specimen amounts to: CD45RO+ enriched T cells. The TCR originated in a woman aged 18-35 years in good health. The DNA reads TGTGCCAAAGCGCGGGGACAGCAAGAGACCCAGTACTTC. The resulting protein is CAKARGQQETQYF.